This TCR beta chain was found in a study of siplizumab effects on memory and regulatory T cells. Overall study findings and caveats: Naive or memory phenotype was unassignable for roughly 75-95% of proliferating CD4+ or CD8+ clones. Naive T cells looked more diverse than memory cells and looked like major alloresponse contributors. Alloreactive clones mapping to unstimulated subsets formed only a minor fraction. Mean Treg-derived proportions of mappable alloreactive CD4+ clones were around 75% for siplizumab and 25% to 30% for controls.

Germline CDR1 reads KGHSH; CDR2 reads LQKENI. This CDR3 contains 13 residues. Trimming cost V 2 bases and J 6 bases, with 10 bases left between them. Assay used: immunoSEQ multiplex PCR; TCRdb lists only in-frame clones, some missing. The sample lists roughly 120,000 clones, around 94% occurring once. A note on this clone: The antigen remains unidentified.

The chain joins TRBV18 to TRBJ1-2; unclear D gene. The material sequenced was non-Treg CD4+ T cells sorted from blood. The receptor's source is a human donor in good health. The CDR3 region has the DNA TGTGCCAGCTCACCATCGGAAGAAAATGGCTACACCTTC. Amino acids: CASSPSEENGYTF.